This T cell receptor (beta chain) was retrieved from a study of regulatory T cells in long-lasting Graves disease. Findings of the study overall: With persistent disease, TRBV28, TRBJ1-2 and TRBJ2-5 were the favored segments.

Germline V gives CDR1 MDHEN, CDR2 SYDVKM. The CDR3 length is 14 residues. V was trimmed by 6 bases and J by 7 bases, leaving 16 bases between them. The time point here: persistent/refractory GD, antithyroid drugs over 5 years with positive TRAb. PBMC RNA served as the TCR library source. Construction of the TCR beta libraries employed iRepertoire HTBI primers in conjunction with Arm-PCR of CDR3 regions. Per the study methods: Identification yielded approximately 60 TRBV and 13 to 15 TRBJ segments across samples. TCRdb analysed the multiplex PCR reads with MiXCR anew, one entry per CDR3 protein. Here the V and J calls rest on TCRdb's processing, not on the authors' analysis. In the table there are 390,000 or so distinct CDR3 sequences, more than 20% of which are singletons. This clonotype was picked up a small number of times. Its target is not known.

Material: peripheral blood mononuclear cells (PBMCs), obtained when the disease was refractory, from a patient treated with antithyroid drugs. The clonotype comes from a middle-aged woman with Graves disease. This chain uses TRBV28 with TRBJ2-1; D is ambiguous. In nucleotides, the CDR3 is TGTGCCAGCAGCCTTGTCGGCGGATATAATGAGCAGTTCTTC. Amino acid sequence: CASSLVGGYNEQFF.